The clone carrying this T cell receptor (beta chain) was seen only a few times. The data were obtained in a study of T cells in Graves' hyperthyroidism and ophthalmopathy. The CDR3 is 18 residues long. The junction had 12 bases not matched to a gene; V was cut back by 5 bases and J by 0 bases. PBMCs came from 8.5 to 10 ml fresh peripheral blood. Amplification of TCR beta CDR3 regions was performed using RNA transcripts as template. Researchers ran a first-round RT-PCR on the TCR CDR3 using the HTBI primer set. TCRdb fed the multiplex PCR reads into MiXCR, producing one record per CDR3 protein. The table records fewer than 600,000 distinct CDR3 sequences, around 13% of them present only once.

This rearrangement joins TRBV12-3 or TRBV12-4 to TRBJ2-7; 11 bases align to TRBD2. The clonotype was recovered from a woman aged 40 to 49 with Graves' hyperthyroidism. The sequenced material came from blood. The CDR3 DNA reads as TGTGCCAGCAGTCGAGGGGGACTAGCGGATGCCAGCTCCTACGAGCAGTACTTC. This translates into CASSRGGLADASSYEQYF.